The sequence of this TCR beta chain was determined in a study of radiotherapy plus CTLA-4 blockade in lung cancer. Findings and limits, study-wide: Response was reportedly best predicted by early blood T cell clone dynamics, with interferon-beta.

TCRdb keeps only in-frame clones here, not all; method: immunoSEQ multiplex PCR. Altogether 83,000 or so clones are present, roughly 87% being singletons, with the ten largest covering around 0.76%. As to this clone: Antigen unknown.

The CDR3 contains 14 residues. The germline V and J ends were trimmed by 6 bases and 0 bases, with 12 bases remaining between them. Germline values: CDR1 SGHTA, CDR2 FQGNSA. This chain links TRBV7-2 with TRBJ2-7, with a tentative D call TRBD1 (5 bases). The clonotype was recovered from a human donor with non-small cell lung cancer who had stable disease on radiotherapy plus ipilimumab. The material was peripheral blood, obtained from a patient treated with radiotherapy plus ipilimumab. DNA of the CDR3: TGTGCCAGCAGAAGACAGTCAAGCTCCTACGAGCAGTACTTC. Protein: CASRRQSSSYEQYF.